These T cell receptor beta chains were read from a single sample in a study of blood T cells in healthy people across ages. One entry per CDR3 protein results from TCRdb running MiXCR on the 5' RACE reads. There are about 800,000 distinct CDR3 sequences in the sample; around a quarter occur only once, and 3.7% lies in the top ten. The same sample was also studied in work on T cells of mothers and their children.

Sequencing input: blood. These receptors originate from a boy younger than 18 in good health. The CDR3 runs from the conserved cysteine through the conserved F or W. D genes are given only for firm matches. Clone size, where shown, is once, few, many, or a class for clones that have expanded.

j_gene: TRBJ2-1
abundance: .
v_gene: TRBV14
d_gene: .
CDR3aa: CASSQWSTLWGNEQFF
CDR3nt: TGTGCCAGCAGCCAGTGGTCTACCTTGTGGGGCAATGAGCAGTTCTTC

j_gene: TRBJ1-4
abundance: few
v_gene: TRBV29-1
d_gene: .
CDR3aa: CSAWTREERKLFF
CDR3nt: TGCAGCGCCTGGACACGCGAGGAACGAAAACTGTTTTTT

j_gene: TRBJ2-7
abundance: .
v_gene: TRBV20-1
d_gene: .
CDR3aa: CSAQRDGSYEQYF
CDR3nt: TGCAGTGCCCAGAGGGACGGCTCCTACGAGCAGTACTTC

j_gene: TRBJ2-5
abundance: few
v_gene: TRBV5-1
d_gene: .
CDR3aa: CASQGEETQYF
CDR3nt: TGCGCCAGCCAGGGCGAAGAGACCCAGTACTTC

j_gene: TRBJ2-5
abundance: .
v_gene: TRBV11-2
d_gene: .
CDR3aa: CASSFEAGWEETQYF
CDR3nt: TGTGCCAGCAGCTTCGAAGCAGGGTGGGAAGAGACCCAGTACTTC

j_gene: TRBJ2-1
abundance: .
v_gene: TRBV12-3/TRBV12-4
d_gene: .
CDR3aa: CASSSSSFSYNEQFF
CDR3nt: TGTGCCAGCAGTTCCAGTTCCTTCTCCTACAATGAGCAGTTCTTC

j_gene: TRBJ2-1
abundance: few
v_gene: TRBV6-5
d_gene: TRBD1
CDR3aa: CASRLTGVNEQFF
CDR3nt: TGTGCCAGCAGACTGACAGGGGTGAATGAGCAGTTCTTC

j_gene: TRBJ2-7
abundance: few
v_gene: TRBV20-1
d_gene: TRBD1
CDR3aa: CSARKGQGTYEQYF
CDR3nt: TGCAGTGCTAGAAAGGGACAGGGGACCTACGAGCAGTACTTC

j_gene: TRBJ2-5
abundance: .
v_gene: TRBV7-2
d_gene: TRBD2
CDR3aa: CASSLAGLAEYQETQYF
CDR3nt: TGTGCCAGCAGCTTAGCGGGACTAGCGGAGTACCAAGAGACCCAGTACTTC

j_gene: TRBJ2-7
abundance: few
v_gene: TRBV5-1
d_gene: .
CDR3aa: CARWDGYEQYF
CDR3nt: TGCGCACGCTGGGACGGCTACGAGCAGTACTTC

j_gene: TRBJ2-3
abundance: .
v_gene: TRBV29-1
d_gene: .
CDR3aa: CSVDVSDTQYF
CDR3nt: TGCAGCGTTGACGTGTCAGATACGCAGTATTTT

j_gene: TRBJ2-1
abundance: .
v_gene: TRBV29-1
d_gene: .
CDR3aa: CSVVGAGEQFF
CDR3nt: TGCAGCGTTGTGGGGGCCGGTGAGCAGTTCTTC

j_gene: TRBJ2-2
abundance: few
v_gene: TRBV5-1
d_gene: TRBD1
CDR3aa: CASSPQGVNTGELFF
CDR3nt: TGCGCCAGCAGCCCCCAGGGGGTGAACACCGGGGAGCTGTTTTTT

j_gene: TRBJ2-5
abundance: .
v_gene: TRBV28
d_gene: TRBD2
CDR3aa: CASSARWEGETQYF
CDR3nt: TGTGCCAGCAGTGCTAGGTGGGAGGGTGAGACCCAGTACTTC